These T cell receptor beta chains were read from a single sample in a study of STAT5B mutations in CD4+ large granular lymphocyte leukemia. TCRdb's copy holds only in-frame clones and misses some; the assay was immunoSEQ multiplex PCR. The profile shows about 32,000 clones, around 84% of them singletons. The material sequenced was CD4+ T cells from blood buffy coats. The source is a human donor in good health. The CDR3 runs from the conserved cysteine through the conserved F or W. Each record gives: clone size, V gene, D gene, J gene, CDR3 protein, CDR3 DNA. D genes are given only for firm matches. Expanded clones get a size class; other rows say once, few or many, or leave the size out.

>.|TRBV5-4|.|TRBJ1-3
CASSLDRSSGNTIYF
TGTGCCAGCAGCTTGGACCGAAGCTCTGGAAACACCATATATTTT
>once|TRBV5-6|.|TRBJ1-5
CASSLWQGYNQPQHF
TGTGCCAGCAGCTTGTGGCAGGGATACAATCAGCCCCAGCATTTT
>.|TRBV7-6|.|TRBJ2-3
CASSLGAVTDTQYF
TGTGCCAGCAGCTTAGGAGCGGTCACAGATACGCAGTATTTT
>.|TRBV10-3|.|TRBJ2-3
CAISEMTDTQYF
TGTGCCATCAGTGAGATGACAGATACGCAGTATTTT
>.|TRBV11-2|.|TRBJ2-5
CASRRAGWEETQYF
TGTGCCAGCAGGCGTGCGGGATGGGAGGAGACCCAGTACTTC
>.|TRBV6-1|.|TRBJ2-5
CASRTGNQETQYF
TGTGCCAGCCGTACAGGGAACCAAGAGACCCAGTACTTC
>.|TRBV6-1|.|TRBJ1-3
CASSLQGISGNTIYF
TGTGCCAGCAGTCTTCAGGGAATCAGTGGAAACACCATATATTTT
>once|TRBV5-8|TRBD2|TRBJ2-3
CASSLGLAADTQYF
TGTGCCAGCAGTCTTGGACTAGCCGCAGATACGCAGTATTTT
>.|TRBV27|TRBD2|TRBJ2-1
CASSEGLAPDNEQFF
TGTGCCAGCAGTGAGGGACTAGCGCCAGACAATGAGCAGTTCTTC
>.|TRBV28|TRBD2|TRBJ2-7
CASRPTGGTYEQYF
TGTGCCAGCAGGCCCACGGGGGGGACCTACGAGCAGTACTTC
>.|TRBV4-2|.|TRBJ2-2
CASSQEGTLTTGELFF
TGTGCCAGCAGCCAAGAGGGGACTCTCACCACCGGGGAGCTGTTTTTT
>.|TRBV4-1|TRBD1|TRBJ1-2
CASSQGLQGAGGYTF
TGCGCCAGCAGCCAAGGTCTACAGGGGGCTGGCGGCTACACCTTC
>.|TRBV6-6|.|TRBJ1-1
CASSFQVAEAFF
TGTGCCAGCAGCTTTCAGGTGGCTGAAGCTTTCTTT
>.|TRBV18|TRBD2|TRBJ2-5
CASSPREGQETQYF
TGTGCCAGCTCACCACGGGAGGGCCAAGAGACCCAGTACTTC
>.|TRBV4-2|TRBD2|TRBJ2-6
CASAPSGGSGANVLTF
TGTGCCAGCGCCCCTAGCGGGGGATCTGGGGCCAACGTCCTGACTTTC
>.|TRBV10-3|.|TRBJ2-5
CAISESNGGETQYF
TGTGCCATCAGTGAGTCGAATGGCGGGGAGACCCAGTACTTC
>few|TRBV18|TRBD2|TRBJ2-1
CASSPTSGGANEQFF
TGTGCCAGCTCACCGACTAGCGGGGGGGCCAATGAGCAGTTCTTC
>.|TRBV20-1|.|TRBJ2-7
CSVSSVGEQYF
TGCAGTGTATCGTCCGTCGGCGAGCAGTACTTC
>.|TRBV18|.|TRBJ2-3
CASSPNAGMGSTDTQYF
TGTGCCAGCTCACCTAATGCGGGTATGGGTAGCACAGATACGCAGTATTTT
>.|TRBV9|TRBD2|TRBJ2-5
CASSPRGTSRETQYF
TGTGCCAGCAGCCCCCGAGGGACTAGCCGGGAGACCCAGTACTTC
>.|TRBV5-4|TRBD1|TRBJ1-2
CASSSGQAANYGYTF
TGTGCCAGCAGCTCCGGACAGGCCGCTAACTATGGCTACACCTTC
>.|TRBV6-5|.|TRBJ1-5
CASCREQPQHF
TGTGCCAGCTGTCGGGAACAGCCCCAGCATTTT
>.|TRBV7-2|.|TRBJ2-7
CASSLDSAGGRYEQYF
TGTGCCAGCAGCTTGGATTCCGCTGGAGGGAGATACGAGCAGTACTTC
>.|TRBV6-1|.|TRBJ1-1
CASSELLGSADTEAFF
TGTGCCAGCAGTGAACTTTTAGGGTCAGCGGACACTGAAGCTTTCTTT
>.|TRBV4-1|TRBD2|TRBJ2-1
CASSQDLLGTSGNNEQFF
TGCGCCAGCAGCCAAGATCTCCTCGGGACTAGCGGGAACAATGAGCAGTTCTTC
>.|TRBV4-2|TRBD1|TRBJ1-2
CASSPQGDGYTF
TGTGCCAGCAGCCCGCAGGGGGACGGCTACACCTTC
>few|TRBV7-2|.|TRBJ1-1
CASSPVRAGSTEAFF
TGTGCCAGCAGCCCCGTACGTGCAGGAAGCACTGAAGCTTTCTTT
>.|TRBV7-7|TRBD2|TRBJ2-5
CASSPGGQETQYF
TGTGCCAGCAGCCCGGGGGGCCAAGAGACCCAGTACTTC
>.|TRBV29-1|.|TRBJ2-1
CSVQPGVEQFF
TGCAGCGTCCAACCCGGAGTTGAGCAGTTCTTC
>.|TRBV5-1|.|TRBJ2-2
CASSLWAGISTGELFF
TGCGCCAGCAGCTTGTGGGCCGGGATAAGCACCGGGGAGCTGTTTTTT
>.|TRBV5-1|TRBD2|TRBJ2-5
CASSFDGGAQETQYF
TGCGCCAGCAGCTTCGACGGGGGGGCCCAAGAGACCCAGTACTTC
>.|TRBV30|TRBD2|TRBJ2-3
CAWSQGLATDTQYF
TGTGCCTGGAGTCAGGGACTAGCGACTGATACGCAGTATTTT
>once|TRBV5-6|.|TRBJ1-3
CASSLSGQSGNTIYF
TGTGCCAGCAGCTTGTCCGGTCAATCTGGAAACACCATATATTTT
>.|TRBV18|.|TRBJ2-2
CASSPPQARNTGELFF
TGTGCCAGCTCACCACCTCAGGCGCGGAACACCGGGGAGCTGTTTTTT
>.|TRBV7-2|.|TRBJ2-5
CASSPPGLQETQYF
TGTGCCAGCAGTCCTCCCGGGCTTCAAGAGACCCAGTACTTC
>.|TRBV11-2|TRBD2|TRBJ2-2
CASSLLAGGTGELFF
TGTGCCAGCAGCCTACTAGCGGGAGGGACCGGGGAGCTGTTTTTT
>few|TRBV19|.|TRBJ1-5
CASSMKQTYNQPQHF
TGTGCCAGTAGTATGAAACAGACCTACAATCAGCCCCAGCATTTT
>.|TRBV6-5|.|TRBJ2-7
CASRILAGSDEQYF
TGTGCCAGCAGGATCTTGGCGGGGAGCGACGAGCAGTACTTC
>.|TRBV7-2|.|TRBJ1-2
CASSRTLGEVKDGYTF
TGTGCCAGCAGCCGGACCCTGGGGGAGGTAAAGGATGGCTACACCTTC
>.|TRBV10-3|TRBD2|TRBJ2-5
CAISESLAGEGTQYF
TGTGCCATCAGTGAGTCGCTAGCGGGAGAGGGGACCCAGTACTTC
>.|TRBV4-2|.|TRBJ1-2
CASSQVGGRKNINYGYTF
TGTGCCAGCAGCCAAGTTGGCGGCAGGAAGAATATTAACTATGGCTACACCTTC
>.|TRBV15|.|TRBJ2-1
CATSRGGDWYNEQFF
TGTGCCACCAGCAGAGGGGGAGACTGGTACAATGAGCAGTTCTTC
>.|TRBV14|.|TRBJ2-1
CASSPGIQSSYNEQFF
TGTGCCAGCAGCCCGGGAATCCAAAGCTCCTACAATGAGCAGTTCTTC
>few|TRBV27|TRBD1|TRBJ2-7
CASSPQGAIGEQYF
TGTGCCAGCAGTCCCCAGGGGGCGATTGGCGAGCAGTACTTC
>.|TRBV7-9|TRBD2|TRBJ2-3
CASSPRLAGDVNTQYF
TGTGCCAGCAGCCCCCGACTAGCGGGGGATGTAAATACGCAGTATTTT
>.|TRBV28|TRBD1|TRBJ1-5
CASDPGTGDQPQHF
TGTGCCAGCGACCCAGGGACAGGGGATCAGCCCCAGCATTTT
>.|TRBV6-1|.|TRBJ1-6
CASSEARGIDNSPLHF
TGTGCCAGCAGTGAAGCAAGAGGGATCGATAATTCACCCCTCCACTTT
>.|TRBV27|TRBD2|TRBJ2-7
CASSSTTSGRAVVYEQYF
TGTGCCAGCAGTTCTACTACTAGCGGGAGGGCCGTGGTATACGAGCAGTACTTC
>.|TRBV19|TRBD2|TRBJ2-1
CASSRTRGNEQFF
TGTGCCAGTAGCCGGACTAGGGGCAATGAGCAGTTCTTC
>.|TRBV7-2|TRBD1|TRBJ1-5
CASSPDRGTGPPQHF
TGTGCCAGCAGCCCCGACAGGGGGACCGGTCCCCCCCAGCATTTT
>.|TRBV10-3|TRBD1|TRBJ1-2
CAISERADRAGYTF
TGTGCCATCAGCGAGAGGGCAGACAGGGCTGGCTACACCTTC
>once|TRBV7-8|.|TRBJ1-5
CASSLVGLNQPQHF
TGTGCCAGCAGCTTAGTTGGGCTCAATCAGCCCCAGCATTTT